This T cell receptor (beta chain) was sequenced for a study of cytomegalovirus exposure and HLA in healthy donors (dated by TCRdb to the late 2010s). Turning to the overall study: In an earlier analysis of approximately 640 of the donors, 276 Gb of sequence data and 117 million unique TCR beta sequences from about 179 million T cells were reported. An early release covering roughly 640 HLA-typed donors comprised approximately 300 gigabases of sequencing data and around 80 million unique TCR sequences. Among the roughly 400 genotyped donors, 75% to 90% belonged to the genetic ancestry cluster associated with self-reported Caucasian donors. The aim of the study was to test whether cataloging public T cell receptors could identify signatures of past pathogen exposure. The study profiled the T cell repertoires of about 720 subjects by immunosequencing and related them to cytomegalovirus serostatus. Besides the first cohort of around 670 subjects, a separate validation cohort made up of over 100 different subjects was used. The study combined high-throughput TCR immunosequencing, statistical association of individual TCRs with disease status, and machine learning to predict cytomegalovirus infection status. A later analysis re-examined previously published TCR beta repertoires from more than 650 donors and added high-resolution HLA genotyping to investigate patterns of TCR occurrence. Rather than drawing on any new phenotypic data, the later analysis identified candidate immune exposures from TCR beta sequences and the way those sequences occurred across donors. In an earlier analysis of over 550 of the donors, high-throughput TCR beta sequencing was used to judge whether each TCR beta V gene segment behaved as functional or pseudogenic. Donor age, sex, ethnicity and CMV serostatus were compiled alongside the repertoire data. A later genetic analysis used genome-wide SNP genotypes for about three fifths of the 666 donors, treating that subset as a discovery cohort. All discovery cohort repertoires had been generated on a single sequencing platform. Both class I and class II loci were covered by HLA typing, at four-digit resolution. The number of typed donors differed by locus: 629-630 for A, B, C, DRB1 and DQB1; some 540 for DQA1; 600 to 610 for DPA1; and roughly 450 for DPB1. Roughly 5 DR-DQ haplotypes were handled as single units for association and clustering, since linkage in the cohort was strong. Across 300 to 400 genotyped donors of the cohort, an average of approximately 240,000 unique TCR beta nucleotide sequences per donor were sequenced, and 15% to 20% of those sequences were non-productive. The research as a whole found: In vitro tests confirmed that a few of the cytomegalovirus-associated TCR beta chains recognize cytomegalovirus antigens. According to a later analysis, parvovirus B19, influenza, CMV and Epstein-Barr virus appeared linked to several top co-occurrence clusters. Some IMGT-functional V segments, including TRBV6-2 and TRBV6-3, could not be told apart with the 87-base-pair reads, so those segments were excluded. A later analysis found that TCR association rates varied across HLA loci, with DRB1 alleles showing the most associated TCRs and HLA-C alleles the fewest. In an earlier analysis of fewer than 750 of the donors, most TCR beta V segments were observed in productive rearrangements about 87% or about 30% of the time, broadly matching IMGT annotations. The earlier analysis of 587 of the donors excluded some 15 rarely observed V segments, including chromosome 9 orphons, because counts were too low. A further reported finding was that TCR beta sequences accurately predicted the HLA-A and HLA-B alleles for most subjects in the first cohort. Roughly uniform sequencing depth across donors was assumed in presence/absence analyses, although this assumption may not hold. In this cohort, only TCR beta chains were sequenced, and detectable features were limited by the absence of alpha or paired-chain data. Assigning TCR associations to individual alleles was difficult when HLA alleles, especially DR and DQ, strongly co-occurred. A cluster of highly shared sequence variants was judged likely to represent a technical artifact of the sequencing pipeline. In both the original and validation cohorts, the classifier was reported to diagnose cytomegalovirus status with high specificity and sensitivity. Most TCR sequences were observed very rarely across donors, whereas some public TCRs were present in many individuals. Because some donors lacked HLA typing at each locus, the association tests relied only on the typed subset. In a later analysis, some 17,000 TCR beta sequences were associated with specific HLA alleles at a false discovery rate of 0.05. An association between a missense DCLRE1C variant and V-gene and J-gene trimming of TCR beta chains was found in a later genetic analysis and replicated in an independent cohort. Correlated functional status among segregating V segments might reflect linkage disequilibrium, but an unknown experimental factor could not be ruled out. For the cohort, immune exposure information was limited to CMV serostatus. It was suggested by the authors that the approach could potentially be generalized to other disease states and immunological phenotypes. The study listed approximately 150 TCR beta chains as associated with cytomegalovirus. Most CMV-associated TCR beta chains appeared to be HLA-restricted in a later analysis, and the HLA associations seemed to be driven largely by CMV exposure. In a later analysis, HLA-associated TCR beta chains were found to be more clonally expanded and to have lower generation probabilities than equally common non-associated chains. Compared with the roughly 600-donor mean, donors in an Asian-associated ancestry cluster had fewer N-insertions in productive TCRs, according to a later genetic analysis.

At the junction V is shortened by 11 bases and J by 4 bases, with 14 bases in between. The CDR3 contains 12 residues, cysteine and phenylalanine counted. Only CDR3 DNA is held: 36 bases, read in frame from base 1. The germline V gene yields MNHEY for CDR1 and SVGAGI for CDR2. In total, 500 to 700 healthy bone marrow donors made up the cohort. All cohort members were sampled while nominally healthy, although unrecorded immune exposures were likely present. The donor tested CMV seropositive and was one of the 289 seropositive cohort members. Every donor gave a peripheral blood sample, and the peripheral blood mononuclear cells from that sample were used for TCR beta sequencing. Genomic DNA extraction from the blood cell samples was performed with the Qiagen DNeasy Blood Extraction Kit. The library was generated by the immunoSEQ multiplex PCR assay. The multiplex PCR relied on a mix of 60 forward primers for TCR Vbeta segments and 13 reverse primers for TCR Jbeta segments. A multiplex PCR assay on genomic DNA amplified the CDR3 region of rearranged TCR beta genes. Amplified TCR beta libraries were sequenced as 87-base-pair reads on the Illumina HiSeq System. Per the authors' processing: A later analysis tallied tens of millions of unique TCR beta chains across the 600 to 700 repertoires, and approximately 11 million of those chains were shared by two or more donors. Raw reads were error-corrected and collapsed into unique sequences with a nearest-neighbor algorithm that merged closely related sequences to remove PCR and sequencing errors. Alignment of CDR3 sequences to IMGT reference sequences was used to assign V, D and J gene segments. Each retained sequence needed at least a six-nucleotide match to both a V gene segment and a J gene segment. A rearrangement counted as productive if the CDR3 had no stop codons and remained in frame with V and J, and every other rearrangement counted as non-productive. CDR3 was defined according to IMGT convention as the region running from the second conserved V-encoded cysteine to the conserved J-encoded phenylalanine. In an earlier analysis of 550 to 650 of the donors, sequences lacking an unambiguous match to a single V gene segment were excluded. An earlier analysis of about 600 of the donors called V segments functional above 56.7% productive rearrangements and segregating when the between-donor standard deviation exceeded 5%. To diagnose cytomegalovirus status from the catalog of TCR beta chain sequences, a statistical classification framework was built. V and J gene assignment, in a later analysis, came from comparing TCR nucleotide sequences with IMGT/GENE-DB human TR gene sequences. In a later analysis, CDR3 sequences and most-parsimonious VDJ recombination scenarios were assigned using the TCRdist pipeline. In a later analysis, each TCR beta chain was defined by its CDR3 amino acid sequence together with its V-gene family, and reads without a unique V-gene family were excluded. A later analysis removed several hundred highly shared, low-generation-probability nucleotide sequences to deal with suspected cross-contamination and a sequencing artifact. For each public chain, a later analysis derived a clonal expansion index from normalized ranks of inferred template counts within each repertoire. A later analysis computed generation probabilities with a VDJ recombination model fitted to out-of-frame rearrangements, and checked the results against IGoR. A later analysis scored TCR-TCR, TCR-HLA and TCR-CMV co-occurrence with hypergeometric tests, applying a repertoire-size bias correction to TCR pairs. In a later analysis, false discovery rates were estimated by permuting HLA or CMV assignments 20 times. In a later analysis, co-occurring TCRs were grouped with DBSCAN, and TCRdist sequence similarity was added when clustering was performed within HLA-allele-positive subsets. Co-occurrence clustering excluded repertoires with fewer than 30,000 or more than 120,000 public chains, plus five with anomalous nucleotide sharing. The immuneACCESS repertoire file appears here via TCRdb, limited to in-frame rearrangements. These files lack a portion of the clones; in checked studies, under half of the deficit traces to unresolved V genes, and the cause of the others is not known. From that table come the V and J calls and clone size; the DNA was used to work out D and trimming. The sample profile shows approximately 200,000 clones; about four fifths of them were found once. Around 5.9% of the sample goes to the ten largest clones.

Only a few counts were recorded for this clone. Its binding antigen is unknown. Base qualities are missing; no much larger clone stands one base away. Sequenced sample: PBMCs. The rearrangement combines TRBV6-5 with TRBJ1-1, with a tentative D gene TRBD1 over 5 matching bases. The TCR was taken from a woman younger than 45 in good health and CMV-seropositive. This receptor carries the CDR3 CASHGGGTEAFF. The DNA is TGTGCCTCCCATGGGGGGGGCACTGAAGCTTTCTTT.